This TCR beta chain was recovered during a study of blood T cell repertoires in COVID-19. Study overall: Both acute and convalescent COVID-19 samples were obtained from the United States, Italy and Spain. The cDNA or gDNA used as material had been derived from T cells, B-cell-depleted T cells, or PBMCs.

TCRdb's table, derived via immunoSEQ multiplex PCR, lists solely in-frame clones and lacks some. The sample has about 220,000 clones, 90% seen once. The clonotype originates from a young man who had been exposed to COVID-19. Material for sequencing was PBMCs or T cells enriched from blood (not recorded which).

CDR3 sequence (DNA): TGTGCCAGCCTCCCTTGGGGGGGTTCCAATCAGCCCCAGCATTTT. Its protein is CASLPWGGSNQPQHF. The genes are TRBV6-5 and TRBJ1-5, with a weak D call TRBD1 (5 bases). The CDR3 is 15 residues long. The germline CDR1 and CDR2 sequences are MNHEY and SVGAGI. V lost 8 bases and J 3 bases, leaving 17 bases between the germline ends.